This T cell receptor (beta chain) was sequenced for a study of T cells in Graves' hyperthyroidism and ophthalmopathy. The study's findings and limits: By a 13 V-J model, ophthalmopathy was set apart from stable hyperthyroidism.

Concerning this clonotype: Its antigen remains unknown.

Calling Graves' hyperthyroidism stable meant ophthalmopathy did not progress within 18 months. Hyperthyroidism was newly diagnosed in patients aged 18 to 65 (duration under 2 months). Thyroid ultrasound and orbital computed tomography, with clinical symptoms and serum thyroxine and TRAb, informed diagnoses. RNA transcripts gave rise to amplified TCR beta CDR3 regions. The HTBI primer set served for first-round RT-PCR of the TCR CDR3. A single record per CDR3 protein comes from TCRdb applying MiXCR to the multiplex PCR reads. The data hold some 720,000 distinct CDR3 sequences, with less than 20% observed a single time. The receptor was isolated from a man aged 18 to 29 with Graves' hyperthyroidism. Sequences were obtained from blood.

The CDR3 DNA reads TGCAGTGCTAGAGGTGAATTCATGAACACTGAAGCTTTCTTT. Translation gives CSARGEFMNTEAFF. The chain employs TRBV20-1 and TRBJ1-1, with no clear D. The CDR3 sequence is 14 residues long. Per the germline V gene, CDR1 is DFQATT and CDR2 is SNEGSKA (reference sequence). V was pared by 1 base and J by 0 bases, with 9 bases between.